One sample yielded the 26 T cell receptor beta chains listed below, sequenced in a study of beta chain features in type 1 diabetes. As every portion of the isolated RNA was reverse transcribed, the sequencing read expressed TCRB transcripts. This table comes from immunoSEQ multiplex PCR, and its TCRdb copy is limited to in-frame clones, with some not included. Of 350,000 to 450,000 clones listed, roughly 14% are singletons. The sequenced sample was naive CD4+ T cells from blood. The origin of the receptors is a young man in good health.

V gene TRBV14 combines with J gene TRBJ2-3; 10 bases are a match to TRBD2. Germline assignment: CDR1 SGHDN and CDR2 FVKESK. The CDR3 covers 15 residues. V dropped 1 base and J dropped 7; count of bases not matched to a gene: 5. The CDR3 DNA follows: TGTGCCAGCAGCCAAGCGGGGACTAGCGTATATACGCAGTATTTT. Amino acids: CASSQAGTSVYTQYF.

In this sample, this clone turned up a few times. The V call is TRBV29-1, the J call TRBJ2-3; no definite D call. Trimming removed 7 bases at V and 2 bases at J, with 10 bases between. The CDR3 extends over 12 amino acids. Germline V CDR1 and CDR2: SQVTM, ANQGSEA. The CDR3 DNA sequence: TGCAGCGGGCAAGGGAACACAGATACGCAGTATTTT. The encoded protein is CSGQGNTDTQYF.

A few counts support this clone. The rearrangement uses TRBV4-3 and TRBJ2-1; maybe TRBD2 (6 bases). This CDR3 has 13 amino acids. CDR1 is LGHNA and CDR2 is YSLEER in the germline V gene. Between the trimmed V and J ends, which lost 5 bases and 5 bases, there was a span of 10 bases. The DNA of the CDR3 is TGCGCCAGCAGCAGGACTATCCACAATGAGCAGTTCTTC. This encodes CASSRTIHNEQFF.

DNA for the CDR3: TGTGCCTGGAGTGTACGGGGGGTTCGTACCCTGACCTTCGAGACCCAGTACTTC. It codes for CAWSVRGVRTLTFETQYF. V gene TRBV30 combines with J gene TRBJ2-5, with 7 bases matching TRBD2. This CDR3 has 18 residues. V was clipped by 0 bases and J by 5 bases; unmatched bases: 18. The germline V gene has CDR1 GTSNPN and CDR2 SVGIG (reference sequence).

This clone was counted a few times. The chain links TRBV7-2 to TRBJ2-7; possibly TRBD2 for D (6 bases). Germline loops: CDR1 SGHTA, CDR2 FQGNSA. This CDR3 has 14 amino acids. Trimming shortened V by 2 bases and J by 6 bases, and 14 bases separated the two germline ends. The CDR3 here is CASSLNPGVGEQYV. CDR3 sequence (DNA): TGTGCCAGCAGCTTAAATCCGGGAGTAGGCGAGCAGTACGTC.

This clone was found many times. The V and J genes are TRBV29-1 and TRBJ2-3; no definite D call. CDR3 size: 11 residues. Looked up from germline, CDR1 is SQVTM and CDR2 is ANQGSEA. Between the trimmed V and J ends, which lost 8 bases and 5 bases, there was a span of 11 bases. CDR3 loop: CSSRAGDTQYF. As DNA, the CDR3 is TGCAGCTCTCGCGCCGGAGATACGCAGTATTTT.

This clone turned up a few times. The chain combines TRBV23-1 with TRBJ1-1; D is possibly TRBD1 (6 bases). TRBV23-1 is an ORF; its function is uncertain. The CDR3 spans 15 residues. Trimming left V 2 bases short and J 1 base short, with 11 bases between. CDR3 residues: CASSQDRFANTEAFF. CDR3 nucleotide sequence: TGCGCCAGCAGTCAAGACAGGTTTGCGAACACTGAAGCTTTCTTT.

The rearrangement links TRBV7-2 to TRBJ2-1, with 10 positions matching TRBD2. J gave up 11 bases and V 6 bases, and 10 bases lay outside the gene matches. Looked up from germline, CDR1 is SGHTA and CDR2 is FQGNSA. This CDR3 has 14 amino acids. CDR3 sequence: CASRPQRGGRQQFF. The CDR3 DNA sequence: TGTGCCAGCAGACCACAGCGGGGGGGCCGTCAGCAGTTCTTC.

The chain joins TRBV5-4 to TRBJ2-1; 9 positions agree with TRBD1. Germline-derived CDR1 and CDR2 are SGHNT and YYREEE (reference sequence). The CDR3 runs 17 residues. Trimming at V came to 4 bases and at J to 2 bases, leaving 10 bases not matched to a gene. For the CDR3, the DNA is TGTGCCAGCAGCCCCGCCGGGACAGGGACCGCCTACAATGAGCAGTTCTTC. Translated, it gives CASSPAGTGTAYNEQFF.

This chain uses TRBV15 with TRBJ1-2; D uncertain. The CDR3 sequence is 12 residues long. CDR1 is LNHNV and CDR2 is YYDKDF in the germline V gene (reference sequence). The germline V and J ends were trimmed by 2 bases and 1 base, with 2 bases remaining between them. The DNA of the CDR3 is TGTGCCACCAGCAGATTTAACTATGGCTACACCTTC. It is translated as CATSRFNYGYTF.

The chain carries TRBV18 and TRBJ2-3; weak D call: TRBD2 (6 bases). The germline V gene has CDR1 KGHSH and CDR2 LQKENI. Trimming shortened V by 3 bases and J by 2 bases, and 12 bases separated the two germline ends. This CDR3 region has 15 residues. The CDR3 DNA reads TGTGCCAGCTCACCGGACTACGAAGCCACAGATACGCAGTATTTT. It translates to CASSPDYEATDTQYF. The full variable domain, with the rest looked up from reference TRBV18 and TRBJ2-3, is NAGVMQNPRHLVRRRGQEARLRCSPMKGHSHVYWYRQLPEEGLKFMVYLQKENIIDESGMPKERFSAEFPKEGPSILRIQQVVRGDSAAYFCASSPDYEATDTQYFGPGTRLTVL.

V usage is TRBV6-6 and J usage is TRBJ2-5; 7 nucleotides agree with TRBD2. CDR3 length: 12 residues. From germline, CDR1 is MNHNY and CDR2 SVGAGI (reference sequence). Trimming at V came to 6 bases and at J to 4 bases, leaving 2 bases not matched to a gene. The CDR3 DNA reads TGTGCCAGCAGAACTAGCGTAGAGACCCAGTACTTC. This translates into CASRTSVETQYF.

The CDR3 DNA sequence: TGTGCCAGCAGCCTACAGGGGAGGGGCACTGAAGCTTTCTTT. This encodes CASSLQGRGTEAFF. The chain couples TRBV7-9 to TRBJ1-1; 7 positions match TRBD1. This CDR3 is built from 14 residues. From germline, CDR1 is SEHNR and CDR2 FQNEAQ (reference sequence). After removal of 5 bases from V and 4 bases from J, the junction contained 7 bases not matched to a gene.

The chain carries TRBV4-1 and TRBJ2-1; 9 bases are shared with TRBD2. J was trimmed by 6 bases and V by 4 bases; bases with no gene match: 10. Germline CDR1 reads MGHRA; CDR2 reads YSYEKL. The CDR3 is 16 residues long. Written as DNA, the CDR3 is TGCGCCAGCAGCCGGGATGGTCTAGCGGGGAGCAATGAGCAGTTCTTC. Encoded protein: CASSRDGLAGSNEQFF.

This clone has a handful of counts. The rearrangement uses TRBV6-5 and TRBJ2-7; 9 nucleotides line up with TRBD2. The germline gives CDR1 MNHEY, CDR2 SVGAGI. The CDR3 contains 14 residues. CDR3 DNA: TGTACATATGGGGCTAGCGGGGAGGGCTACGAGCAGTACGTC. Protein product: CTYGASGEGYEQYV.

There are a few counts of this clone. Other DNA sequences in the sample encode the same CDR3. V gene TRBV7-2 combines with J gene TRBJ2-1; D perhaps matches TRBD1 (6 bases). Trimming shortened V by 1 base and J by 0 bases, and 7 bases separated the two germline ends. CDR1 SGHTA and CDR2 FQGNSA come from the germline V gene. This CDR3 has 15 residues. CDR3 sequence: CASSLDRDSYNEQFF. The CDR3 nucleotides read TGTGCCAGCAGCTTAGACAGGGACTCCTACAATGAGCAGTTCTTC.

V is TRBV1 and J is TRBJ2-3; TRBD2 was called by the table and not checked on the DNA. TRBV1 is a pseudogene locus. The CDR3 runs to 18 residues. The DNA of the CDR3 is TGCACCAGCAGCCAAGACTGGACTAGCGGGCCATACACAGATACGCAGTATTTT. This encodes CTSSQDWTSGPYTDTQYF.

This clone has more than one count but fewer than ten. The rearrangement uses TRBV12-5 and TRBJ1-1; unclear D gene. Germline lookup yields CDR1 LGHNT and CDR2 FRNRAP. This CDR3 spans 14 amino acids. Trimming cost V 6 bases and J 0 bases, with 11 bases left between them. The CDR3 DNA sequence: TGTGCTAGTGGAATGGCAGCCATGAACACTGAAGCTTTCTTT. Translated: CASGMAAMNTEAFF.

V is TRBV29-1 and J is TRBJ2-7, with D perhaps TRBD2 (7 bases). Germline CDR1 reads SQVTM; CDR2 reads ANQGSEA. Trimming cost V 4 bases and J 0 bases, with 16 bases left between them. This CDR3 has 15 residues. For the CDR3, the DNA is TGCAGCGTTGGGCCGGGGGGCGCCCCCTCCTACGAGCAGTACTTC. Its protein is CSVGPGGAPSYEQYF.

This chain links TRBV29-1 with TRBJ1-2; 9 bases agree with TRBD1. Germline values: CDR1 SQVTM, CDR2 ANQGSEA. CDR3 length: 11 amino acids. In DNA, the CDR3 is TGCGGGACAGGGAGGAGCTATGGCTACACCTTC. Its translation is CGTGRSYGYTF.

The CDR3 region has the DNA TGTGCCAGCAGCTTAGGGCAACCGGGGCTAGCCAAAAACATTCAGTACTTC. Translating gives CASSLGQPGLAKNIQYF. This chain links TRBV11-2 with TRBJ2-4; D is perhaps TRBD1 or TRBD2 (5 bases each). There are 17 residues in the CDR3. V was trimmed by 1 base and J by 0 bases, leaving 13 bases between them. The germline gives CDR1 SGHAT, CDR2 FQNNGV.

CDR3 in DNA: TGTGCCAGCAGTACTCGGGCCGCGGGACAGGGGACCAACTATGGCTACACCTTC. Protein product: CASSTRAAGQGTNYGYTF. The gene calls are TRBV7-2 and TRBJ1-2; 10 positions agree with TRBD1. This CDR3 region has 18 residues. With 6 bases clipped from V and 2 bases from J, the junction kept 15 bases outside the gene matches. The germline CDR1 and CDR2 sequences are SGHTA and FQGNSA.

The chain has TRBV14 and TRBJ1-2; TRBD1 agrees at 7 bases. The CDR3 totals 14 residues. CDR1 is SGHDN, CDR2 FVKESK, per germline. Trimming at V came to 1 base and at J to 7 bases, leaving 6 bases not matched to a gene. CDR3 sequence (DNA): TGTGCCAGCAGCCAAGTTGAGGGGGCGGGTGGCTACACCTTC. Residues: CASSQVEGAGGYTF.

The CDR3 coding sequence is TGTGCCAGCATGATGCCCACCGGGGAGCTGTTTTTT. Protein product: CASMMPTGELFF. The rearrangement uses TRBV6-6 and TRBJ2-2, with D unresolved. This CDR3 is 12 amino acids long. The V gene lost 7 bases and the J gene lost 4 bases, with 7 bases spanning the gap. Germline V CDR1 and CDR2: MNHNY, SVGAGI (reference sequence).

CDR3 in amino acids: CASSETSGTYNEQFF. In nucleotides, the CDR3 is TGTGCCAGCAGCGAAACTAGCGGTACTTACAATGAGCAGTTCTTC. The chain recombines TRBV5-4 with TRBJ2-1, with 8 bases that match TRBD2. Germline V gene data show CDR1 as SGHNT and CDR2 as YYREEE (reference sequence). V trimming: 4 bases; J trimming: 4 bases; junction bases outside the gene matches: 7. The CDR3 is 15 amino acids.

The count of this clone is one. The chain uses TRBV14 and TRBJ2-7; D is perhaps TRBD1 (5 bases). Trimming stripped 1 base from V and 8 bases from J, with 12 bases between. This CDR3 is 13 amino acids long. The germline V gene encodes CDR1 SGHDN and CDR2 FVKESK. The CDR3 reads CASSQAQGVKQYF. In DNA, the CDR3 is TGTGCCAGCAGCCAAGCCCAGGGCGTCAAGCAGTACTTC.